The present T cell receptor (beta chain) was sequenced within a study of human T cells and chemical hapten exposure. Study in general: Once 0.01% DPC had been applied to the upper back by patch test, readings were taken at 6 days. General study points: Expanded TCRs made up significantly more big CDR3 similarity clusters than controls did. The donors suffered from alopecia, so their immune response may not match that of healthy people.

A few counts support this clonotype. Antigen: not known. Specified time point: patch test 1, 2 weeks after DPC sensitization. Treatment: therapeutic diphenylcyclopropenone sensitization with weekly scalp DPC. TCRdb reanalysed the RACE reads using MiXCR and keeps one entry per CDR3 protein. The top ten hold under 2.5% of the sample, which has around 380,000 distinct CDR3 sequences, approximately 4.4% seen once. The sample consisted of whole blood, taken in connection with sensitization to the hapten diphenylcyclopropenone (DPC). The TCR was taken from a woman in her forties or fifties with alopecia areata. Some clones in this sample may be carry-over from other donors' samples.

The CDR3 loop is CASSFAGVVKNIQYF. DNA of the CDR3: TGTGCCAGCAGCTTCGCGGGGGTGGTCAAAAACATTCAGTACTTC. This chain connects TRBV7-2 to TRBJ2-4, with 7 bases aligning to TRBD2. The J segment lost 3 bases and the V segment lost 3 bases, leaving 5 bases of the junction unmatched. CDR1 SGHTA and CDR2 FQGNSA come from the germline V gene. This CDR3 contains 15 residues.